The table lists the clone carrying this TCR beta chain with a few counts. Its target is not known. V was trimmed by 5 bases and J by 8 bases, leaving 13 bases between them. The CDR3 consists of 13 residues. Germline CDR1 is SGHVS and CDR2 is FNYEAQ. This specimen comes from a study of T-cell memory formation after mild COVID-19. Whole-study results and caveats: A second wave of clones peaked on day 37, and their SARS-CoV-2 specificity went unconfirmed. Some clones that responded were present in memory (sampled pre-infection), which suggests cross-reactive memory joined.

5'RACE with constant-segment primers built TCRalpha and TCRbeta cDNA libraries with UMIs. Using its own MiXCR run on the 5' RACE reads, TCRdb lists one record per CDR3 protein. The profile shows roughly 400,000 distinct CDR3 sequences, about 15% of them singletons. The TCR comes from a man aged 18 to 29 who had mild COVID-19 (a few samples of this study predate the infection). Cell type and time point are not known. The V and J genes are TRBV7-6 and TRBJ1-3; possible D gene TRBD1, 5 bases. Sequencing was carried out using PBMCs or a T cell subset sorted from them (not recorded which). The CDR3 reads CASSQQAEDTIYF. In DNA, the CDR3 is TGTGCCAGCAGCCAACAGGCCGAGGACACCATATATTTT.